This T cell receptor beta chain was obtained from a study of cytomegalovirus exposure and HLA in healthy donors. With 0 bases clipped from V and 2 bases from J, the junction kept 3 bases outside the gene matches. This CDR3 contains 16 residues. The germline V gene has CDR1 SEHNR and CDR2 FQNEAQ (reference sequence). The PCR had 60 Vbeta and 13 Jbeta primers. The assay was immunoSEQ multiplex PCR, and TCRdb's table has in-frame clones only and misses some. The sample has about 150,000 clones, roughly 10% seen once. The sample taken for sequencing was PBMCs. The J gene is TRBJ2-2, the V gene TRBV7-9, with TRBD1 matching over 7 bases. This sequence was found in a man over 45 in good health and CMV-seronegative. The CDR3 nucleotides read TGTGCCAGCAGCTTAGCCGGGACAGATAACACCGGGGAGCTGTTTTTT. This sequence encodes CASSLAGTDNTGELFF.